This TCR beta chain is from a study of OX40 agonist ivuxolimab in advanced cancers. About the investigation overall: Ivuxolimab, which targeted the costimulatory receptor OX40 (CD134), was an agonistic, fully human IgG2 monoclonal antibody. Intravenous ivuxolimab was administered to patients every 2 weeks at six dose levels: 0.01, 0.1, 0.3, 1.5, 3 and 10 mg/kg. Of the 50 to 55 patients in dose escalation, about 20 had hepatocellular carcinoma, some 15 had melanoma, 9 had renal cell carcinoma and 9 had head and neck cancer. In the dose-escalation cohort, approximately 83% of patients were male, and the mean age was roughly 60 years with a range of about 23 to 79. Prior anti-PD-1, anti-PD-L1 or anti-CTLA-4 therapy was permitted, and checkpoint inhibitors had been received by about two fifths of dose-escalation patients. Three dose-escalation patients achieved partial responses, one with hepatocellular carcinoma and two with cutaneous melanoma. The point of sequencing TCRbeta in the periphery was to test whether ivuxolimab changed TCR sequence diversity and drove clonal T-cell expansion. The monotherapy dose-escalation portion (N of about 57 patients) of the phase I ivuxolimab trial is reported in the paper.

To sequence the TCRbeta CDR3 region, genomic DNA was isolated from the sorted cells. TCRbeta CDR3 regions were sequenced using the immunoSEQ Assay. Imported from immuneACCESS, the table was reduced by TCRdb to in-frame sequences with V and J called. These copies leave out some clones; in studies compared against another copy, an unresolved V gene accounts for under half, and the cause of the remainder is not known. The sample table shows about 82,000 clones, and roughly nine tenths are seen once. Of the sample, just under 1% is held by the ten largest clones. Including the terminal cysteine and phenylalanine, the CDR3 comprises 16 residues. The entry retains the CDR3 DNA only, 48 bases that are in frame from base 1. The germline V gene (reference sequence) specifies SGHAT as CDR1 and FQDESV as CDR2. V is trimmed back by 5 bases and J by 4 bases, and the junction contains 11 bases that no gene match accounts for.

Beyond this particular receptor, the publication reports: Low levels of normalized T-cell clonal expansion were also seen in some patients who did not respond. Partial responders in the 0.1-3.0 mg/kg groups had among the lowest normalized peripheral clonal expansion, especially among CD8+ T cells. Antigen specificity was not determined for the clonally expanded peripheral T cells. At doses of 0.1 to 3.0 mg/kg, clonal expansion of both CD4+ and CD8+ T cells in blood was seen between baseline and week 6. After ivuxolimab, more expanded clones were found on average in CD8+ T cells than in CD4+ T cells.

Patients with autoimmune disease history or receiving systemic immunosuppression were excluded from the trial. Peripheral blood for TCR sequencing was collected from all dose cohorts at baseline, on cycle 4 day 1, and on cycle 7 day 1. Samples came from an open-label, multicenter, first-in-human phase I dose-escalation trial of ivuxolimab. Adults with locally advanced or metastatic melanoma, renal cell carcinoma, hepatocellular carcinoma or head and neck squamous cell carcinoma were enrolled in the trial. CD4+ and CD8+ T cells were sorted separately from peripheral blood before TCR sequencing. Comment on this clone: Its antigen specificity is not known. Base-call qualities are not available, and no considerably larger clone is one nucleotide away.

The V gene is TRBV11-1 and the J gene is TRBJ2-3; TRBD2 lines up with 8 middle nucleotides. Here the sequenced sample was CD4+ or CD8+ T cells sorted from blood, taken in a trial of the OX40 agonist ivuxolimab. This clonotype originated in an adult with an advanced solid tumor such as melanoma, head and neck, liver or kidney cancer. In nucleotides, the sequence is TGTGCCAGCAGCGGGGACGGGAGGGCCAAAGCAGATACGCAGTATTTT. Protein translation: CASSGDGRAKADTQYF.